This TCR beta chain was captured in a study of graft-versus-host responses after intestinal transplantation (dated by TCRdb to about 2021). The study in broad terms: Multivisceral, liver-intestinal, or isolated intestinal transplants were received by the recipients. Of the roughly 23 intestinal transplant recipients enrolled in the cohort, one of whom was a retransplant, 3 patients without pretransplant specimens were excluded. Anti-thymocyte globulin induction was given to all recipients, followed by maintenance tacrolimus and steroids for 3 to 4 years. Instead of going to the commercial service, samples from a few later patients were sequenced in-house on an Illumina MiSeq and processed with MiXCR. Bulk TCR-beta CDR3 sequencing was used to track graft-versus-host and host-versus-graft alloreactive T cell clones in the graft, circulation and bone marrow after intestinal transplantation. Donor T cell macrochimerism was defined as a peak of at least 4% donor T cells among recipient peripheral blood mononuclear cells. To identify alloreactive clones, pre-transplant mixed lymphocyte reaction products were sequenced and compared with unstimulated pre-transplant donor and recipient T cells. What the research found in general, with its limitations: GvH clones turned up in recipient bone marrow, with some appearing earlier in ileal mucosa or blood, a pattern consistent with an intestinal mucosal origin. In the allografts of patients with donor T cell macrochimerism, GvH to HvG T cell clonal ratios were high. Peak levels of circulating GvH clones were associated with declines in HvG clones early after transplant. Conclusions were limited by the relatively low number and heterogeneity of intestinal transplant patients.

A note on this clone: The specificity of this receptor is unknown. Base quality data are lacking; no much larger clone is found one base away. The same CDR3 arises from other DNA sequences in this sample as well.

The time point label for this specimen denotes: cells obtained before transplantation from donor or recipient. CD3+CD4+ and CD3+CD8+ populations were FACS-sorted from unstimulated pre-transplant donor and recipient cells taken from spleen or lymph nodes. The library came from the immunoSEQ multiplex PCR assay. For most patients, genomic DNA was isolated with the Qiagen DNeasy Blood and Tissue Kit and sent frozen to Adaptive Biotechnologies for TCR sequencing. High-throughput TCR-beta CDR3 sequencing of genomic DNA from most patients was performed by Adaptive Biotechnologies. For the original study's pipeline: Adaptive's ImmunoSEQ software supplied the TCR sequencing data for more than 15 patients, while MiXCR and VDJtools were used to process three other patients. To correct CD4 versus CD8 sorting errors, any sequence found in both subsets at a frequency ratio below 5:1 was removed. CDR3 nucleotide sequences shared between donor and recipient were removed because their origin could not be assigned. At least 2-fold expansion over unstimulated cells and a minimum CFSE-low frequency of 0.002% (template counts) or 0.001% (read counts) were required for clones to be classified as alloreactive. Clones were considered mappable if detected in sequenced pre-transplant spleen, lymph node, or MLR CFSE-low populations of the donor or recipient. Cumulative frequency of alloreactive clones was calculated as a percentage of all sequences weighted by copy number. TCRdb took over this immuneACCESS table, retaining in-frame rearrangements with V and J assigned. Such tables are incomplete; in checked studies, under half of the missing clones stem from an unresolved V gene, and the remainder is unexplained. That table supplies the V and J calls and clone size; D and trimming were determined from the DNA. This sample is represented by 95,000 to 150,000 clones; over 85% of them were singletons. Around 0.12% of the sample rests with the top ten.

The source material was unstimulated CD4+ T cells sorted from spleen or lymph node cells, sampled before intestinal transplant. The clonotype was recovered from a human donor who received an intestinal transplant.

The CDR3 protein: CASRSLGGKTEAFF. The sequence in DNA is TGTGCCAGCAGGTCCCTAGGGGGAAAGACTGAAGCTTTCTTT. This sequence uses TRBV6-5 and TRBJ1-1, with TRBD1 perhaps the D gene, on 6 matching bases. Reading the germline V gene gives CDR1 MNHEY and CDR2 SVGAGI. The CDR3 contains 14 residues, cysteine and phenylalanine counted. The DNA shown is the 42-base CDR3, in frame from base 1. Deletion took 6 bases off V and 5 bases off J, with a span of 16 bases between the germline ends.